This T cell receptor (beta chain) was captured by sequencing in a study of CXCR3-negative and CXCR3-positive naive CD8 T cells. Study findings and constraints: Both naive subsets showed comparably high diversity, and memory CD8+ cells showed much lower diversity.

The authors made the TRB cDNA libraries by 5' RACE using UMI labels. TCRdb processed the 5' RACE reads again and assigns one entry to each CDR3 protein, with no DNA. In total, the table holds approximately 88,000 distinct CDR3 sequences. Of note for this clonotype: The antigen is unknown.

The CDR3 runs to 15 residues. Germline CDR1 and CDR2: SQVTM and ANQGSEA. The clonotype comes from a human donor in good health. Some clones in this sample may be carry-over from other donors' samples. Sample: naive CXCR3- CD8+ T cells from blood. Subset specified: CD45RO-CCR7+CD27+CD95- naive CD8+ T cells lacking CXCR3 (TNR3-). This chain uses TRBV29-1 with TRBJ1-2; checking the TCRdb D call of TRBD1 is not possible without DNA. CDR3 amino acids: CSAHSPGQPDYGYTF.